The 27 T cell receptor beta chains presented below share a single source sample, sequenced in a study of blood T cell repertoires in COVID-19. The table came from immunoSEQ multiplex PCR; TCRdb's copy has only in-frame clones and leaves some out. The table shows 140,000 to 150,000 clones, with roughly 90% occurring only once. Sequencing input: peripheral blood. The receptors here all came from a man aged 55 to 70 with active or convalescent COVID-19.

This clone is a singleton in its sample. The V gene is TRBV6-5, the J gene TRBJ1-1; 7 bases are a match to TRBD1. Germline values: CDR1 MNHEY, CDR2 SVGAGI. The CDR3 sequence is 12 residues long. Trimming cost V 4 bases and J 11 bases; bases outside gene matches: 7. The CDR3 nucleotides read TGTGCCAGCAGTTTGGCGACAGGGTACGCTTTCTTT. Protein: CASSLATGYAFF.

This chain links TRBV5-4 with TRBJ1-2, with D uncertain. Germline V gene lookup returns CDR1 SGHNT and CDR2 YYREEE (reference sequence). The CDR3 is 14 amino acids. V gave up 4 bases and J gave up 8 bases, with 18 bases separating them. CDR3 bases: TGTGCCAGCAGCCCCTGGGGAGTCCTAGGGGGCTACACCTTC. Translation gives CASSPWGVLGGYTF.

The chain has TRBV29-1 and TRBJ1-2, with TRBD1 identical over 7 bases. Germline V gene lookup returns CDR1 SQVTM and CDR2 ANQGSEA. There are 12 residues in the CDR3. The junction had 7 bases not matched to a gene; V was cut back by 4 bases and J by 8 bases. The CDR3 DNA follows: TGCAGCGTTGGACAGGGTTTAGTAGGCTACACCTTC. Its protein product is CSVGQGLVGYTF.

V gene TRBV18 combines with J gene TRBJ2-1; TRBD1 might be the D (5 bases). The CDR3 has 15 residues. V was pared by 3 bases and J by 7 bases, with 16 bases between. Germline CDR1 and CDR2: KGHSH and LQKENI. The DNA for the CDR3 is TGTGCCAGCTCACCGTTGATAAAACCAGGGAATGAGCAGTTCTTC. This gives the protein CASSPLIKPGNEQFF. Using reference TRBV18 and TRBJ2-1 for the parts outside the CDR3, the full variable domain is NAGVMQNPRHLVRRRGQEARLRCSPMKGHSHVYWYRQLPEEGLKFMVYLQKENIIDESGMPKERFSAEFPKEGPSILRIQQVVRGDSAAYFCASSPLIKPGNEQFFGPGTRLTVL.

This rearrangement joins TRBV6-5 to TRBJ2-4; tentatively, D is TRBD1 (6 bases). The germline V gene has CDR1 MNHEY and CDR2 SVGAGI. The CDR3 totals 14 residues. V shed 4 bases and J shed 6 bases, with 13 bases lying between them. CDR3 coding DNA: TGTGCCAGCAGTTTCAGCAGGGGCGGAAACATTCAGTACTTC. This gives the protein CASSFSRGGNIQYF.

The chain recombines TRBV12-5 with TRBJ1-2; D not resolved. The length of the CDR3 is 14 residues. Trimming removed 7 bases from V and 7 bases from J, with 19 bases in between. Germline V gene lookup returns CDR1 LGHNT and CDR2 FRNRAP. Here the CDR3 DNA reads TGTGCTAGTGCCCTCGTCCCCTCAAGCTCTGGCTACACCTTC. Translated: CASALVPSSSGYTF.

The chain combines TRBV6-2 or TRBV6-3 with TRBJ2-3; TRBD2 agrees at 11 bases. The CDR3 loop spans 13 amino acids. V was pared by 5 bases and J by 8 bases, with 3 bases of the junction left unmatched. Germline V gene sequence: CDR1 MNHEY, CDR2 SVGEGT. CDR3 loop: CASSTTSGSTQYF. CDR3 sequence (DNA): TGTGCCAGCAGTACCACTAGCGGGAGTACGCAGTATTTT.

This clone was counted once. This chain connects TRBV2 to TRBJ1-3, with D perhaps matching TRBD1 (5 bases). There are 13 residues in the CDR3. Germline CDR1 SNHLY, CDR2 FYNNEI. The ends were cut back, 6 bases at V and 1 base at J, with 7 bases in the middle. Here the CDR3 DNA reads TGTGCCAGCAGCCAGGGTTCTGGAAACACCATATATTTT. Translated, it gives CASSQGSGNTIYF.

The CDR3 sequence: CACKAGSGSYEQYF. The CDR3 DNA reads TGTGCCTGTAAAGCGGGCTCAGGGTCCTACGAGCAGTACTTC. This rearrangement joins TRBV30 to TRBJ2-7, with a possible D match to TRBD2 (6 bases). The CDR3 contains 14 residues. Trimming stripped 6 bases from V and 1 base from J, with 16 bases between. The germline V gene encodes CDR1 GTSNPN and CDR2 SVGIG (reference sequence).

This sequence joins TRBV30 and TRBJ1-3; D ambiguous. This CDR3 is 14 amino acids long. Germline CDR1 and CDR2: GTSNPN and SVGIG (reference sequence). The V end lost 0 bases, the J end lost 5 bases, and 11 bases lay between the germline ends. CDR3 DNA sequence: TGTGCCTGGAGTGTATCTTGGGAGAGAAACACCATATATTTT. Protein sequence: CAWSVSWERNTIYF.

This clone is a singleton in its sample. A read error may produce the germline difference seen at one junction end. J is TRBJ1-1 and V is TRBV11-2; a possible D gene is TRBD1 (6 bases). Germline values: CDR1 SGHAT, CDR2 FQNNGV. This CDR3 spans 14 amino acids. The chain's CDR3 is CASSHRAVNTEAFF. The CDR3 DNA follows: TGTGCCAGCAGCCACAGGGCGGTGAATACTGAAGCTTTCTTT.

The chain combines TRBV7-8 with TRBJ2-3; 7 positions agree with TRBD2. CDR1 is SGHVS, CDR2 FQNEAQ, per germline. The CDR3 is 16 amino acids. V lost 5 bases, J lost 4 bases, and 12 bases stayed unmatched. The CDR3: CASSPAPGGRSDTQYF. In nucleotides, the CDR3 is TGTGCCAGCAGCCCAGCTCCGGGAGGAAGGTCAGATACGCAGTATTTT.

The rearrangement uses TRBV30 and TRBJ2-7, with D uncertain. Between the trimmed V and J ends, which lost 2 bases and 4 bases, there was a span of 9 bases. The CDR3 runs 12 residues. Germline CDR1 GTSNPN, CDR2 SVGIG (reference sequence). In DNA form, the CDR3 reads TGTGCCTGGAGTCCAACATTGTACGAGCAGTACTTC. This encodes CAWSPTLYEQYF.

The J gene is TRBJ1-3, the V gene TRBV6-1; D ambiguous. Germline V gives CDR1 MNHNS, CDR2 SASEGT. The V and J ends lost 2 bases and 4 bases respectively, with 3 bases between them. The length of the CDR3 is 12 residues. CDR3 amino acids: CASSEIGNTIYF. In nucleotides, the CDR3 is TGTGCCAGCAGTGAAATAGGAAACACCATATATTTT.

This chain links TRBV2 with TRBJ1-5; D might be TRBD1 (6 bases). CDR3 size: 13 residues. In germline, CDR1 is SNHLY, CDR2 FYNNEI. Trimming left V 6 bases short and J 7 bases short, with 13 bases between. CDR3 bases: TGTGCCAGCAGAGGGGGGGAGGGCCAGCCCCAGCATTTT. Protein sequence: CASRGGEGQPQHF.

The chain employs TRBV5-1 and TRBJ2-2, with TRBD2 matching 8 bases. Per germline, CDR1 SGHRS and CDR2 YFSETQ. The CDR3 has 15 amino acids. V lost 5 bases and J lost 5; bases outside the gene matches: 8. The CDR3 region is CASSRAGVVTGELFF. CDR3 nucleotide sequence: TGCGCCAGCAGTCGAGCGGGAGTCGTTACCGGGGAGCTGTTTTTT.

The chain carries TRBV30 and TRBJ1-5, with 7 bases lining up with TRBD1. CDR1 is GTSNPN, CDR2 SVGIG, per germline (reference sequence). Germline trimming cut 4 bases from V and 6 bases from J; bases unmatched to any gene: 12. The CDR3 spans 15 residues. This chain's CDR3 is CAWTPGQTLGQPQHF. CDR3 coding DNA: TGTGCCTGGACCCCGGGACAGACTTTAGGTCAGCCCCAGCATTTT.

This chain joins TRBV28 and TRBJ2-5; 8 bases are a match to TRBD2. With 9 bases clipped from V and 5 bases from J, the junction kept 11 bases outside the gene matches. This CDR3 contains 14 residues. Germline V gives CDR1 MDHEN, CDR2 SYDVKM. CDR3 in amino acids: CASGIGRAWETQYF. The CDR3, as DNA: TGTGCCAGTGGGATCGGGAGGGCCTGGGAGACCCAGTACTTC.

The rearrangement uses TRBV11-2 and TRBJ2-6; D is undetermined. Trimming pared 7 bases from V and 3 bases from J, leaving 19 bases between. Germline V gives CDR1 SGHAT, CDR2 FQNNGV. This CDR3 spans 17 amino acids. The CDR3 sequence is CASIPSDGFGGANVLTF. The CDR3 bases are TGTGCCAGCATCCCCTCAGACGGGTTCGGTGGGGCCAACGTCCTGACTTTC.

The genes are TRBV5-4 and TRBJ2-7; 9 nucleotides agree with TRBD2. Germline lookup yields CDR1 SGHNT and CDR2 YYREEE (reference sequence). The CDR3 covers 17 residues. With V trimmed by 0 bases and J by 4 bases, 11 bases remained unmatched. The chain's CDR3 is CASSLAVGAGGQYEQYF. CDR3 coding DNA: TGTGCCAGCAGCTTGGCCGTGGGGGCGGGAGGGCAGTACGAGCAGTACTTC.

The chain recombines TRBV7-9 with TRBJ1-2; perhaps TRBD1 as D (6 bases). The CDR3 sequence is 15 residues long. V dropped 5 bases and J dropped 4 bases, with 17 bases sitting between them. The germline CDR1 and CDR2 sequences are SEHNR and FQNEAQ (reference sequence). CDR3 nucleotide sequence: TGTGCCAGCAGCAAAGGGACAACCCAACTCTATGGCTACACCTTC. Its protein is CASSKGTTQLYGYTF.

The chain recombines TRBV24-1 with TRBJ1-5, with 8 positions matching TRBD1. The CDR3 length is 16 residues. The V gene end was trimmed by 4 bases and the J gene end by 1 base; junction bases not matched to a gene: 5. Looked up from germline, CDR1 is KGHDR and CDR2 is SFDVKD. The CDR3 nucleotides are TGTGCCACCAGTGACCACCGGACAGGGAGCAATCAGCCCCAGCATTTT. Its protein is CATSDHRTGSNQPQHF.

The chain is built from TRBV28 and TRBJ1-1, with 9 bases aligning to TRBD1. The CDR3 length is 14 residues. Per the germline V gene, CDR1 is MDHEN and CDR2 is SYDVKM. The V segment lost 5 bases and the J segment 2 bases; nucleotides outside the gene matches: 3. DNA for the CDR3: TGTGCCAGCAGTCCTACAGGGGGCAACACTGAAGCTTTCTTT. Protein product: CASSPTGGNTEAFF.

This chain joins TRBV30 and TRBJ1-1, with unresolved D. This CDR3 contains 12 residues. V shed 8 bases and J shed 5 bases, with 15 bases lying between them. Germline loops: CDR1 GTSNPN, CDR2 SVGIG (reference sequence). CDR3 DNA sequence: TGTGCCACCGAGGTCGGGGTAACTGAAGCTTTCTTT. Translating it yields CATEVGVTEAFF.

The chain links TRBV5-1 to TRBJ1-6, with 9 bases lining up with TRBD1. This CDR3 comprises 17 residues. V lost 4 bases, J lost 6 bases, and 11 bases stayed unmatched. Germline CDR1 SGHRS, CDR2 YFSETQ. The CDR3 DNA is TGCGCCAGCAGCCAATCACCCCCGGGACAGGGTAATTCACCCCTCCACTTT. Its protein is CASSQSPPGQGNSPLHF.

V is TRBV5-4 and J is TRBJ2-3; a possible D gene is TRBD1 (6 bases). This CDR3 region has 13 residues. Between the trimmed V and J ends, which lost 4 bases and 4 bases, there was a span of 10 bases. The germline gives CDR1 SGHNT, CDR2 YYREEE (reference sequence). The CDR3 loop is CASSPDRSDTQYF. The CDR3 coding sequence is TGTGCCAGCAGCCCGGACAGATCAGATACGCAGTATTTT.

The chain recombines TRBV6-2 or TRBV6-3 with TRBJ1-6; 7 bases align to TRBD1. CDR3 length: 15 residues. V was pared by 3 bases and J by 8 bases, with 7 bases of the junction left unmatched. CDR1 and CDR2 (germline): MNHEY, SVGEGT. The CDR3 reads CASSYGTDHDSPLHF. In nucleotides, the CDR3 is TGTGCCAGCAGTTATGGGACAGACCACGATTCACCCCTCCACTTT.